A selection of T cell receptor beta chains follows, all from one sample in a study of blood T cell repertoires in COVID-19. The repertoire was sequenced with immunoSEQ multiplex PCR; TCRdb's copy has only in-frame clones and lacks some. The sample lists some 89,000 clones; about four fifths were seen once. Input material: peripheral blood. These receptors originate from a woman aged 80 or over with acute or convalescent COVID-19. Both conserved end residues are part of each CDR3. D genes are given only for firm matches. A clone size is listed for some rows: how often the clone was seen (once, few, many), or a class if it is expanded.

TRBJ1-2 | TRBV7-2 | NA | NA | CASSPDMRNYGYTF | TGTGCCAGCAGCCCGGACATGCGAAACTATGGCTACACCTTC
TRBJ1-1 | TRBV7-9 | TRBD1 | NA | CASSLTGVGSEAFF | TGTGCCAGCAGCTTAACAGGGGTAGGTTCTGAAGCTTTCTTT
TRBJ2-2 | TRBV27 | NA | NA | CASSTIAWEGELFF | TGTGCCAGCAGTACCATAGCTTGGGAGGGGGAGCTGTTTTTT
TRBJ1-4 | TRBV5-1 | NA | NA | CASRSTGGLEKLFF | TGCGCCAGCAGATCTACAGGAGGGTTGGAAAAACTGTTTTTT
TRBJ1-3 | TRBV19 | NA | NA | CASSIGASGNTIYF | TGTGCCAGTAGTATAGGCGCCTCTGGAAACACCATATATTTT
TRBJ2-3 | TRBV5-4 | NA | NA | CASSLQEITDTQYF | TGTGCCAGCAGCCTCCAGGAAATCACAGATACGCAGTATTTT
TRBJ1-6 | TRBV5-4 | NA | NA | CASSLVQGLGSPLHF | TGTGCCAGCAGCTTGGTCCAGGGATTAGGTTCACCCCTCCACTTT
TRBJ2-3 | TRBV5-1 | TRBD2 | NA | CASSLGVAGVASTDTQYF | TGCGCCAGCAGCTTGGGGGTAGCGGGAGTTGCTAGCACAGATACGCAGTATTTT
TRBJ2-7 | TRBV21-1 | NA | NA | CASSKEWAGTSGRRDEQYF | TGTGCCAGCAGCAAAGAGTGGGCGGGGACTAGCGGGAGGAGGGACGAGCAGTACTTC
TRBJ2-1 | TRBV9 | NA | NA | CASSAAGSSYNEQFF | TGTGCCAGCAGCGCGGCGGGAAGCTCCTACAATGAGCAGTTCTTC
TRBJ1-3 | TRBV5-1 | NA | NA | CASSLGGSLSGNTIYF | TGCGCCAGCAGCTTGGGTGGCAGTCTCTCTGGAAACACCATATATTTT
TRBJ2-2 | TRBV5-4 | NA | NA | CASSAGTNTGELFF | TGTGCCAGCAGCGCCGGGACTAACACCGGGGAGCTGTTTTTT
TRBJ1-3 | TRBV27 | NA | few | CASSLNQGLANTIYF | TGTGCCAGCAGCCTCAATCAGGGATTGGCGAACACCATATATTTT
TRBJ1-4 | TRBV15 | NA | NA | CATSRDRWTPTEKLFF | TGTGCCACCAGCAGAGATCGGTGGACACCGACCGAAAAACTGTTTTTT
TRBJ1-2 | TRBV7-9 | NA | once | CASSFGGSYGYTF | TGTGCCAGCAGCTTCGGGGGTTCCTATGGCTACACCTTC
TRBJ2-5 | TRBV12-3/TRBV12-4 | TRBD2 | NA | CASGGEGKTQYF | TGTGCCAGCGGGGGGGAGGGAAAGACCCAGTACTTC
TRBJ1-2 | TRBV6-5 | TRBD1 | NA | CASSYQSRGAYGYTF | TGTGCCAGCAGTTATCAAAGCAGGGGGGCCTATGGCTACACCTTC
TRBJ2-5 | TRBV2 | TRBD1 | NA | CASSRDRGTQYF | TGTGCCAGCAGCCGCGACAGGGGAACCCAGTACTTC
TRBJ2-3 | TRBV2 | TRBD2 | NA | CASRRGGTDTQYF | TGTGCCAGCAGGCGGGGGGGGACAGATACGCAGTATTTT
TRBJ1-6 | TRBV6-5 | TRBD1 | few | CATSLTGQGNSPLHF | TGTGCCACCAGCTTAACGGGACAGGGTAATTCACCCCTCCACTTT
TRBJ2-7 | TRBV23-1 | NA | NA | CASSHQGGEETHEQYF | TGCGCCAGCAGTCACCAGGGTGGAGAAGAAACCCACGAGCAGTACTTC
TRBJ1-2 | TRBV6-5 | NA | few | CASTGWQGGGYTF | TGTGCCAGCACCGGTTGGCAGGGAGGTGGCTACACCTTC
TRBJ2-3 | TRBV21-1 | NA | NA | CASSKWDSKMSSTDTQYF | TGTGCCAGCAGCAAGTGGGACTCCAAGATGAGTAGCACAGATACGCAGTATTTT
TRBJ2-3 | TRBV10-1 | NA | few | CASSEIPGTGDTQYF | TGCGCCAGCAGCGAGATTCCCGGGACTGGCGATACGCAGTATTTT
TRBJ2-7 | TRBV6-4 | NA | NA | CASPDRTYEQYF | TGTGCCAGCCCCGACAGAACTTACGAGCAGTACTTC
TRBJ1-6 | TRBV27 | NA | NA | CASSMRSRVSPLHF | TGTGCCAGCAGTATGCGGAGTCGGGTCTCACCCCTCCACTTT
TRBJ1-4 | TRBV11-2 | NA | NA | CASSARLPRWTNEKLFF | TGTGCCAGCAGCGCCCGCCTACCTCGCTGGACTAATGAAAAACTGTTTTTT
TRBJ1-5 | TRBV11-2 | TRBD1 | NA | CASSTGGSNQPQHF | TGTGCCAGTTCGACAGGGGGGAGCAATCAGCCCCAGCATTTT
TRBJ2-7 | TRBV5-1 | TRBD2 | NA | CASSLQGLAIDEQYF | TGCGCCAGCAGCTTGCAGGGACTAGCTATCGATGAGCAGTACTTC
TRBJ2-7 | TRBV6-5 | TRBD1 | NA | CASSRPGQGSYEQYF | TGTGCCAGCAGTCGTCCGGGACAGGGATCCTACGAGCAGTACTTC
TRBJ2-7 | TRBV18 | TRBD2 | few | CASSPPLPRGAYEQYF | TGTGCCAGCTCACCACCGCTCCCCCGGGGGGCCTACGAGCAGTACTTC
TRBJ1-2 | TRBV19 | TRBD1 | NA | CASSIGTGWKGYTF | TGTGCCAGTAGTATCGGGACAGGATGGAAAGGCTACACCTTC
TRBJ2-3 | TRBV20-1 | NA | NA | CSARNRDTQYF | TGCAGTGCTAGAAACCGGGATACGCAGTATTTT
TRBJ2-7 | TRBV7-9 | NA | few | CASSPDYYEQYF | TGTGCCAGCAGCCCGGACTACTACGAGCAGTACTTC
TRBJ1-4 | TRBV4-1 | TRBD1 | NA | CASSGGTGGLFDEKLFF | TGCGCCAGCAGCGGAGGGACAGGGGGCTTATTCGATGAAAAACTGTTTTTT
TRBJ2-6 | TRBV28 | NA | NA | CASSSPGTGANVLTF | TGTGCCAGCAGTTCACCAGGGACTGGGGCCAACGTCCTGACTTTC
TRBJ1-1 | TRBV3-1/TRBV3-2 | NA | few | CASSQGPFPNTEAFF | TGTGCCAGCAGCCAAGGGCCCTTCCCGAACACTGAAGCTTTCTTT
TRBJ2-7 | TRBV21-1 | NA | NA | CASSKGRVVEQYF | TGTGCCAGCAGCAAAGGCAGGGTGGTCGAGCAGTACTTC
TRBJ2-7 | TRBV5-1 | NA | NA | CASSLWDGGSYEQYF | TGCGCCAGCAGCTTGTGGGACGGGGGCTCCTACGAGCAGTACTTC
TRBJ2-5 | TRBV18 | TRBD2 | NA | CASSPYTSGRETQYF | TGTGCCAGCTCACCATACACTAGCGGGAGAGAGACCCAGTACTTC
TRBJ2-7 | TRBV5-1 | NA | NA | CASSLDGLSYEQYF | TGCGCCAGCAGCTTGGATGGACTCTCCTACGAGCAGTACTTC
TRBJ2-7 | TRBV7-2 | TRBD1 | NA | CASSRGTGSYEQYF | TGTGCCAGCAGCAGAGGGACAGGCTCCTACGAGCAGTACTTC
TRBJ2-7 | TRBV9 | TRBD2 | NA | CASSRGESYEQYF | TGTGCCAGCAGCCGGGGGGAGTCCTACGAGCAGTACTTC
TRBJ1-1 | TRBV5-8 | NA | NA | CASSPSLTLMNTEAFF | TGTGCCAGCAGCCCGAGCCTGACACTTATGAACACTGAAGCTTTCTTT
TRBJ2-7 | TRBV19 | NA | NA | CASSIGDSSYEQYF | TGTGCCAGTAGTATAGGCGACAGCTCCTACGAGCAGTACTTC
TRBJ1-1 | TRBV5-1 | NA | NA | CASSSGTRAFF | TGCGCCAGCAGCTCCGGGACAAGAGCTTTCTTT
TRBJ2-2 | TRBV2 | TRBD2 | NA | CASRLAGYTGELFF | TGTGCCAGCAGGCTAGCGGGGTACACCGGGGAGCTGTTTTTT
TRBJ2-3 | TRBV6-5 | TRBD2 | NA | CASSPGTSFADTQYF | TGTGCCAGCAGCCCCGGGACTAGCTTCGCAGATACGCAGTATTTT
TRBJ1-1 | TRBV2 | NA | NA | CASTIGRGDTEAFF | TGTGCCAGCACGATAGGACGGGGAGACACTGAAGCTTTCTTT
TRBJ2-2 | TRBV19 | TRBD2 | once | CASSIAGGNTGELFF | TGTGCCAGTAGTATAGCGGGAGGGAACACCGGGGAGCTGTTTTTT
TRBJ1-2 | TRBV9 | NA | NA | CASSVGETAYYGYTF | TGTGCCAGCAGCGTAGGCGAGACAGCATACTATGGCTACACCTTC
TRBJ1-1 | TRBV19 | TRBD1 | NA | CASSSGQGTTTEAFF | TGTGCCAGTAGTTCGGGACAGGGGACGACGACTGAAGCTTTCTTT
TRBJ2-1 | TRBV5-1 | TRBD2 | NA | CASSLGGTSGAYNEQFF | TGCGCCAGCAGCTTGGGGGGGACTAGCGGGGCCTACAATGAGCAGTTCTTC
TRBJ2-1 | TRBV6-5 | NA | NA | CASISVNEQFF | TGTGCCAGCATCAGCGTCAATGAGCAGTTCTTC
TRBJ1-1 | TRBV18 | NA | NA | CASSPQNTEAFF | TGTGCCAGCTCACCCCAGAACACTGAAGCTTTCTTT
TRBJ1-1 | TRBV7-9 | NA | NA | CASSPSVNTEAFF | TGTGCCAGCAGCCCTTCAGTGAACACTGAAGCTTTCTTT
TRBJ1-4 | TRBV6-5 | NA | NA | CASSSPTGSGLEKLFF | TGTGCCAGCAGTTCCCCTACAGGTTCCGGGTTGGAAAAACTGTTTTTT
TRBJ1-2 | TRBV12-3/TRBV12-4 | NA | NA | CALRGRGSGYTF | TGTGCCCTCAGGGGCAGGGGAAGTGGCTACACCTTC
TRBJ2-1 | TRBV5-1 | NA | NA | CASSLALGATGNEQFF | TGCGCCAGCAGCTTGGCTCTGGGGGCGACGGGAAATGAGCAGTTCTTC
TRBJ2-5 | TRBV24-1 | TRBD2 | NA | CATSDSPGGKETQYF | TGTGCCACCAGTGACTCCCCGGGGGGAAAAGAGACCCAGTACTTC